Presented here are 8 T cell receptor beta chains from one specimen sequenced in a study of blood T cell repertoires in COVID-19. Only in-frame clones appear in the TCRdb table, and some are missing; sequencing was by immunoSEQ multiplex PCR. The table records some 110,000 clones, about 91% of them present only once. Specimen: peripheral blood. The receptors were gathered from a human donor in a cohort sampled during active COVID-19.

The V call is TRBV9, the J call TRBJ2-5, with TRBD2 matching over 10 bases. This CDR3 has 16 residues. Trimming removed 0 bases from V and 5 bases from J; junction bases left unmatched: 7. Germline values: CDR1 SGDLS, CDR2 YYNGEE. CDR3 protein: CASSVGASGRYETQYF. The CDR3 DNA follows: TGTGCCAGCAGCGTAGGGGCTAGCGGGAGATATGAGACCCAGTACTTC.

This chain connects TRBV9 to TRBJ2-7; D is possibly TRBD1 (6 bases). The CDR3 totals 14 residues. Germline-derived CDR1 and CDR2 are SGDLS and YYNGEE. V lost 3 bases, J lost 7 bases, and 17 bases lay in between. In nucleotides, the CDR3 is TGTGCCAGCAGCGCAAGCCCAGGGGCAGGAGAGCAGTACTTC. Translation gives CASSASPGAGEQYF.

The chain joins TRBV6-2 or TRBV6-3 to TRBJ2-1; the D gene is possibly TRBD1 (6 bases). Germline V lookup: CDR1 MNHEY, CDR2 SVGEGT. Trimming removed 1 base from V and 5 bases from J, with 18 bases in between. CDR3 length: 17 amino acids. The CDR3 region is CASSYYRQVRNNNEQFF. In DNA, the CDR3 is TGTGCCAGCAGTTACTACCGACAGGTCCGGAATAACAATGAGCAGTTCTTC.

The chain recombines TRBV9 with TRBJ1-6; D not resolved. The CDR3 totals 16 residues. Germline V gene data show CDR1 as SGDLS and CDR2 as YYNGEE. Between the trimmed V and J ends, which lost 0 bases and 6 bases, there was a span of 13 bases. CDR3 nucleotide sequence: TGTGCCAGCAGCGTAGAAGGTGGTGCGGGTAATTCACCCCTCCACTTT. It is translated as CASSVEGGAGNSPLHF.

The chain links TRBV5-1 to TRBJ2-1, with 8 nucleotides matching TRBD1. Germline-derived CDR1 and CDR2 are SGHRS and YFSETQ. CDR3 size: 15 residues. V gave up 2 bases and J gave up 3 bases; unmatched junction bases: 4. CDR3 sequence (DNA): TGCGCCAGCAGCTTACAGGGGGACAACTACAATGAGCAGTTCTTC. Encoded protein: CASSLQGDNYNEQFF. Full variable domain (rest looked up from reference TRBV5-1 and TRBJ2-1): KAGVTQTPRYLIKTRGQQVTLSCSPISGHRSVSWYQQTPGQGLQFLFEYFSETQRNKGNFPGRFSGRQFSNSRSEMNVSTLELGDSALYLCASSLQGDNYNEQFFGPGTRLTVL.

V gene TRBV27 combines with J gene TRBJ1-1; perhaps TRBD1 as D (6 bases). CDR1 MNHEY and CDR2 SMNVEV come from the germline V gene (reference sequence). The length of the CDR3 is 14 residues. Trimming left V 3 bases short and J 2 bases short, with 10 bases between. The CDR3 loop reads CASSFGGINTEAFF. CDR3 in DNA: TGTGCCAGCAGTTTTGGGGGCATCAACACTGAAGCTTTCTTT.

The chain joins TRBV7-3 to TRBJ2-5, with 7 bases lining up with TRBD2. The CDR3 spans 15 residues. Germline V gene sequence: CDR1 SGHTA, CDR2 FQGTGA. V lost 5 bases to trimming and J lost 2 bases; unmatched junction nucleotides: 8. CDR3 nucleotide sequence: TGTGCCAGCAGCCGGGGACTAACAACGCAAGAGACCCAGTACTTC. This translates into CASSRGLTTQETQYF.

The chain couples TRBV7-2 to TRBJ2-7, with D uncertain. Germline V CDR1 and CDR2: SGHTA, FQGNSA. V gave up 0 bases and J gave up 2 bases, with 5 bases separating them. The CDR3 runs to 13 residues. CDR3 sequence reads: CASSLASTYEQYF. DNA of the CDR3: TGTGCCAGCAGCTTAGCCTCTACCTACGAGCAGTACTTC.